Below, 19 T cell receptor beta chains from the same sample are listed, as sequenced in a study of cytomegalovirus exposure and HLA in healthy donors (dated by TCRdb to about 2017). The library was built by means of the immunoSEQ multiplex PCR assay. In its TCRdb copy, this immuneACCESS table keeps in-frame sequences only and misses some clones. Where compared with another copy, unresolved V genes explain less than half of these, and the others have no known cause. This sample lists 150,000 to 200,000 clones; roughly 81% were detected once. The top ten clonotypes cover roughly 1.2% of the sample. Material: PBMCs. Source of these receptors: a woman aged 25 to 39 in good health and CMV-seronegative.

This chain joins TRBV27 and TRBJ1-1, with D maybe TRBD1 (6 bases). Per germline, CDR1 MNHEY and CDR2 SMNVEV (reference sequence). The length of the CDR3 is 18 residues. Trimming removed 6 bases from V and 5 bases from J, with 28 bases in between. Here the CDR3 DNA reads TGTGCCAGCAGGGATTATGGTTACAGGGCCCCAAGGAGTACTGAAGCTTTCTTT. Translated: CASRDYGYRAPRSTEAFF.

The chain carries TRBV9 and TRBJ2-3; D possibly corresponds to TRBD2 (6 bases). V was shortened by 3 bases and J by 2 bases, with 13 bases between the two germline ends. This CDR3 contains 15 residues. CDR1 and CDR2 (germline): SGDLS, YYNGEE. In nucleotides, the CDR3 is TGTGCCAGCAGCGACCCTGCGGGACTCACAGATACGCAGTATTTT. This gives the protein CASSDPAGLTDTQYF.

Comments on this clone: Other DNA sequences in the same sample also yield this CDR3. The CDR3 nucleotides read TGTGCCAGCAGTTCTGCCGGGGGGGGTTCCTACGAGCAGTACTTC. It encodes CASSSAGGGSYEQYF. The chain couples TRBV28 to TRBJ2-7; TRBD2 matches at 8 bases. This CDR3 region has 15 residues. Trimming removed 4 bases from V and 1 base from J; junction bases left unmatched: 6. Germline assignment: CDR1 MDHEN and CDR2 SYDVKM.

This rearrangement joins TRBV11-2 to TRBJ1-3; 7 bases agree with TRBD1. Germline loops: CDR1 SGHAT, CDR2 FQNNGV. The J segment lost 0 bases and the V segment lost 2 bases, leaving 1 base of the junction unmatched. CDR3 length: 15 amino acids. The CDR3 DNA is TGTGCCAGCAGCTTACCAGGGGGCTCTGGAAACACCATATATTTT. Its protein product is CASSLPGGSGNTIYF.

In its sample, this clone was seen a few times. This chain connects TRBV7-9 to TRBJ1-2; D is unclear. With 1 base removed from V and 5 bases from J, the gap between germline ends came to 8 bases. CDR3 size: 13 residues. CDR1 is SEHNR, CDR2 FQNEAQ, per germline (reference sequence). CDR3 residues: CASSLGQEYGYTF. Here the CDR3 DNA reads TGTGCCAGCAGCTTAGGGCAGGAATATGGCTACACCTTC.

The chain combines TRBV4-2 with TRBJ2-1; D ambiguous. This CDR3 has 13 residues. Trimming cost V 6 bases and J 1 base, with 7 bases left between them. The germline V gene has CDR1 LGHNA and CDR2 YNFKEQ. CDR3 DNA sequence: TGTGCCAGCAGGGCGGAATCCTACAATGAGCAGTTCTTC. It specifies CASRAESYNEQFF.

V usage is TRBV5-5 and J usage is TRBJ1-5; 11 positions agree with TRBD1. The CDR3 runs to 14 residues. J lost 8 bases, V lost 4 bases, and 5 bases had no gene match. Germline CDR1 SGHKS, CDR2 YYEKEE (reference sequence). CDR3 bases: TGTGCCAGCAGCCTGGGACAGGGGGTGAAGCCCCAGCATTTT. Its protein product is CASSLGQGVKPQHF.

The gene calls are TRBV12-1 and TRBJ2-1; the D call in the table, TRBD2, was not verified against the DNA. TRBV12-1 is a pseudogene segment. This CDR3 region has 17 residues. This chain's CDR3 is CASSLCLTSGRYNEQFF. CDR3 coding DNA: TGTGCCAGCAGCCTCTGCCTAACTAGCGGGAGATACAATGAGCAGTTCTTC.

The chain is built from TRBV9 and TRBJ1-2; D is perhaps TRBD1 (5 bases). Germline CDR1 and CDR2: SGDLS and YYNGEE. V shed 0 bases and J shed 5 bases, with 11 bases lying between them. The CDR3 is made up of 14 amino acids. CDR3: CASSVADSHYGYTF. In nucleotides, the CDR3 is TGTGCCAGCAGCGTAGCTGACAGCCATTATGGCTACACCTTC.

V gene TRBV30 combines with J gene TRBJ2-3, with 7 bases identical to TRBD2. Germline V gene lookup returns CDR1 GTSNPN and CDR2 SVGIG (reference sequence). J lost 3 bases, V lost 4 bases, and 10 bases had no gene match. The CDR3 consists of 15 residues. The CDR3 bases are TGTGCCTGGAACGGGTTGGCTAGCGGAACAGATACGCAGTATTTT. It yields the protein CAWNGLASGTDTQYF.

The CDR3 loop is CASSLVRAYEQYF. The CDR3 region has the DNA TGTGCCAGCAGCTTAGTCAGGGCTTACGAGCAGTACTTC. The chain carries TRBV11-2 and TRBJ2-7, with D possibly TRBD1 on 5 matching bases. This CDR3 spans 13 amino acids. Looked up from germline, CDR1 is SGHAT and CDR2 is FQNNGV. Trimming stripped 1 base from V and 4 bases from J, with 8 bases between.

Here the CDR3 reads CASGLTAGQSAYEQYF. CDR3 sequence (DNA): TGTGCTAGTGGGCTCACGGCGGGGCAGTCCGCCTACGAGCAGTACTTC. The chain has TRBV12-5 and TRBJ2-7; possibly TRBD2 for D (6 bases). Looked up from germline, CDR1 is LGHNT and CDR2 is FRNRAP. Deletions cut 6 bases from V and 2 bases from J, with 20 bases between. There are 16 residues in the CDR3.

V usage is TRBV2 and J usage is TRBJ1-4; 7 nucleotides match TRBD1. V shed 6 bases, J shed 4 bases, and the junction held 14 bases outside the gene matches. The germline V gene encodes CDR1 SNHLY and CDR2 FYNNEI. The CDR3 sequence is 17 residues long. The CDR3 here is CASRPTFRDRINEKLFF. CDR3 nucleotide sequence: TGTGCCAGCAGGCCTACCTTCCGGGACAGAATTAATGAAAAACTGTTTTTT. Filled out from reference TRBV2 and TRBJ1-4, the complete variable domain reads EPEVTQTPSHQVTQMGQEVILRCVPISNHLYFYWYRQILGQKVEFLVSFYNNEISEKSEIFDDQFSVERPDGSNFTLKIRSTKLEDSAMYFCASRPTFRDRINEKLFFGSGTQLSVL.

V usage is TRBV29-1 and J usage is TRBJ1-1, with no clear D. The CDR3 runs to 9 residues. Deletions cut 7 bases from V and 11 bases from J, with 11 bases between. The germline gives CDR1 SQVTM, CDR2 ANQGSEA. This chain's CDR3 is CSAFPGAFF. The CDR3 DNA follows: TGCAGCGCCTTCCCCGGGGCTTTCTTT.

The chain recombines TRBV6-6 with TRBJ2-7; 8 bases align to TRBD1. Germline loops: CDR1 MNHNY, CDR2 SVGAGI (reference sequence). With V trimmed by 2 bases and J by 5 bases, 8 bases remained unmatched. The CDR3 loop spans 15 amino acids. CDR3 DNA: TGTGCCAGCAGTTACGCCCAGGGCAGGGGGCACGAGCAGTACTTC. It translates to CASSYAQGRGHEQYF.

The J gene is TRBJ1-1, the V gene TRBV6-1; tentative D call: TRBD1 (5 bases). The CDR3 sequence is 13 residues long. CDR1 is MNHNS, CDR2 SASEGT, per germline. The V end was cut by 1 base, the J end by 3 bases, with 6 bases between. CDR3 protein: CASSEVTDTEAFF. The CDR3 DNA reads TGTGCCAGCAGTGAAGTGACAGACACTGAAGCTTTCTTT.

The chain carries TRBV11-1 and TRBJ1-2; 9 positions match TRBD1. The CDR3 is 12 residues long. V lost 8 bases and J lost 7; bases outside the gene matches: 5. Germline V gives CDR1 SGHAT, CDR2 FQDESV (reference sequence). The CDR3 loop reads CASRTGGSGYTF. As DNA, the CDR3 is TGTGCCAGCCGAACAGGGGGCAGTGGCTACACCTTC.

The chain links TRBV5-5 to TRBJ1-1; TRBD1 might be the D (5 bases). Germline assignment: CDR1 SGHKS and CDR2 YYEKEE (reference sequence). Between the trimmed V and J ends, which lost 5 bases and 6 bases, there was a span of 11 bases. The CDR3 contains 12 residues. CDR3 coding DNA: TGTGCCAGCAGTTCAGGGTCGGCTGAAGCTTTCTTT. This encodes CASSSGSAEAFF.

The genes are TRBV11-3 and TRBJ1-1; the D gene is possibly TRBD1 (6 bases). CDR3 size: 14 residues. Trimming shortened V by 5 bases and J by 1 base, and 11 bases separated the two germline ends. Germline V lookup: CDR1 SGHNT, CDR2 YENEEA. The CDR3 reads CASSLRGKNTEAFF. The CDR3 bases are TGTGCCAGCAGCCTCAGGGGCAAGAACACTGAAGCTTTCTTT.